This T cell receptor (beta chain) was retrieved from a study of T cell responses to AZD1222 COVID-19 vaccine. Across the study: Second-dose timings of about 4 or about 12 weeks were pooled.

The J segment lost 1 base and the V segment lost 6 bases, leaving 5 bases of the junction unmatched. This CDR3 spans 15 amino acids. CDR1 is MNHEY, CDR2 SMNVEV, per germline (reference sequence). Repertoires were generated with immunoSEQ multiplex PCR, while TCRdb's copy carries only in-frame clones and drops some. The table has approximately 110,000 clones, 80% to 95% seen once. Whole-study findings and limits: Females outnumbered males among donors, who were mostly white British; clonal diversity was possibly underestimated. Once two AZD1222 doses were given, Spike-specific TCR breadth and depth went up. Reportedly, nearly half the spike-specific TCRs target unmutated variant regions.

Regarding this clone: Its antigen is unknown.

The input for sequencing was peripheral blood, taken on day 0 of AZD1222 vaccination. This receptor was identified in an adult in good health. The rearrangement links TRBV27 to TRBJ2-3; TRBD1 aligns across 9 bases. CDR3: CASSYRGLRTDTQYF. The DNA of the CDR3 is TGTGCCAGCAGCTACAGGGGGCTTCGCACAGATACGCAGTATTTT.